The next 30 T cell receptor beta chains were all read from a single sample in a study of cytomegalovirus exposure and HLA in healthy donors. PCR involved 60 Vbeta and 13 Jbeta primers. The repertoire was sequenced with immunoSEQ multiplex PCR; TCRdb's copy has only in-frame clones and lacks some. The table records about 180,000 clones, almost 80% of them present only once. The sequenced sample consisted of PBMCs. These receptors originate from a man aged 40-50 years in good health and CMV-seropositive.

The V call is TRBV2, the J call TRBJ2-3; 11 nucleotides align to TRBD2. CDR1 and CDR2 (germline): SNHLY, FYNNEI. This CDR3 has 16 amino acids. V was pared by 6 bases and J by 1 base, with 6 bases of the junction left unmatched. DNA of the CDR3: TGTGCCAGCAGCCCGGGGACTAGCGGCCGCACAGATACGCAGTATTTT. Amino acid sequence: CASSPGTSGRTDTQYF.

The chain combines TRBV25-1 with TRBJ2-2, with D maybe TRBD1 (5 bases). The CDR3 has 14 residues. Germline V gene data show CDR1 as MGHDK and CDR2 as SYGVNS. Trimming stripped 0 bases from V and 7 bases from J, with 9 bases between. The chain's CDR3 is CASSEYQGYGELFF. The CDR3 DNA reads as TGTGCCAGCAGTGAATATCAGGGTTACGGGGAGCTGTTTTTT.

The rearrangement uses TRBV29-1 and TRBJ2-1, with D perhaps matching TRBD1 (6 bases). Looked up from germline, CDR1 is SQVTM and CDR2 is ANQGSEA. The CDR3 length is 14 residues. The V and J ends lost 0 bases and 8 bases respectively, with 14 bases between them. The CDR3 nucleotides read TGCAGCGTTGAAGATCAGGGGACCGGGGATGAGCAGTTCTTC. This encodes CSVEDQGTGDEQFF.

The gene calls are TRBV10-3 and TRBJ2-2; 14 nucleotides match TRBD2. The CDR3 is 15 amino acids. Germline trimming cut 7 bases from V and 6 bases from J; bases unmatched to any gene: 4. Germline CDR1 ENHRY, CDR2 SYGVKD. CDR3 loop: CAIMTGLAGAGELFF. DNA of the CDR3: TGTGCCATCATGACGGGACTAGCGGGAGCCGGGGAGCTGTTTTTT.

The chain recombines TRBV18 with TRBJ1-5; TRBD1 might be the D (5 bases). This CDR3 is built from 14 residues. V shed 3 bases and J shed 8 bases, with 14 bases lying between them. CDR1 KGHSH and CDR2 LQKENI come from the germline V gene. The CDR3 sequence is CASSPGGIGEPQHF. As DNA, the CDR3 is TGTGCCAGCTCACCGGGGGGGATCGGCGAGCCCCAGCATTTT.

This clone has only one observation. This rearrangement joins TRBV28 to TRBJ1-1; the D gene is possibly TRBD1 (6 bases). Per the germline V gene, CDR1 is MDHEN and CDR2 is SYDVKM. This CDR3 region has 12 residues. Trimming pared 2 bases from V and 10 bases from J, leaving 11 bases between. CDR3: CASSLRQGRAFF. CDR3 nucleotides: TGTGCCAGCAGTTTAAGGCAGGGGCGAGCTTTCTTT. The entire variable domain, with the rest obtained from reference TRBV28 and TRBJ1-1, is as follows: DVKVTQSSRYLVKRTGEKVFLECVQDMDHENMFWYRQDPGLGLRLIYFSYDVKMKEKGDIPEGYSVSREKKERFSLILESASTNQTSMYLCASSLRQGRAFFGQGTRLTVV.

The chain couples TRBV29-1 to TRBJ2-7, with TRBD1 as a possible D gene (5 bases). The germline V gene encodes CDR1 SQVTM and CDR2 ANQGSEA. V lost 7 bases and J lost 7, with 17 bases in between. The CDR3 consists of 12 residues. The CDR3 sequence: CSGRTPLGEQYF. CDR3 coding DNA: TGCAGCGGCAGGACACCTTTGGGGGAGCAGTACTTC.

CDR3 in DNA: TGTGCCAGCAGTTACCTGGGGGGAGAGACCCAGTACTTC. This codes for CASSYLGGETQYF. The chain recombines TRBV27 with TRBJ2-5, with D possibly being TRBD2 (6 bases). The length of the CDR3 is 13 residues. V was trimmed by 4 bases and J by 4 bases, leaving 10 bases between them. CDR1 MNHEY and CDR2 SMNVEV come from the germline V gene (reference sequence).

V is TRBV30 and J is TRBJ1-3, with D tentatively TRBD1 (5 bases). The V and J ends lost 3 bases and 4 bases respectively, with 10 bases between them. The germline CDR1 and CDR2 sequences are GTSNPN and SVGIG (reference sequence). CDR3 length: 13 amino acids. CDR3 in amino acids: CAWSRGLGNTIYF. In DNA form, the CDR3 reads TGTGCCTGGAGCCGGGGACTCGGAAACACCATATATTTT.

This clone has only one observation. The chain couples TRBV6-6 to TRBJ1-2; TRBD1 agrees at 8 bases. The V gene end was trimmed by 4 bases and the J gene end by 4 bases; junction bases not matched to a gene: 2. CDR1 is MNHNY and CDR2 is SVGAGI in the germline V gene (reference sequence). The CDR3 extends over 13 amino acids. CDR3 protein: CASSSGQGYGYTF. Here the CDR3 DNA reads TGTGCCAGCAGTTCCGGACAGGGCTATGGCTACACCTTC.

This rearrangement joins TRBV7-6 to TRBJ2-5; 11 nucleotides line up with TRBD2. With 1 base clipped from V and 9 bases from J, the junction kept 4 bases outside the gene matches. The CDR3 extends over 14 amino acids. Germline V CDR1 and CDR2: SGHVS, FNYEAQ. The CDR3 loop reads CASSLGGTSGPQYF. The CDR3 region has the DNA TGTGCCAGCAGCTTAGGAGGGACTAGCGGACCCCAGTACTTC.

The chain joins TRBV30 to TRBJ2-7; 9 bases fit TRBD1. With V trimmed by 8 bases and J by 2 bases, 7 bases remained unmatched. Germline CDR1 is GTSNPN and CDR2 is SVGIG (reference sequence). The CDR3 spans 13 residues. CDR3 residues: CAATRDRAYEQYF. The CDR3 DNA is TGTGCCGCAACCCGGGACAGGGCCTACGAGCAGTACTTC.

The V and J genes are TRBV7-8 and TRBJ2-1, with D unclear. The CDR3 covers 14 residues. Deletions cut 2 bases from V and 4 bases from J, with 9 bases between. Germline lookup yields CDR1 SGHVS and CDR2 FQNEAQ. This CDR3 reads CASSLFAEYNEQFF. The CDR3 nucleotides read TGTGCCAGCAGCTTATTTGCGGAATACAATGAGCAGTTCTTC.

The chain links TRBV19 to TRBJ2-5, with TRBD1 identical over 8 bases. Looked up from germline, CDR1 is LNHDA and CDR2 is SQIVND (reference sequence). The CDR3 is made up of 15 amino acids. J was trimmed by 5 bases and V by 4 bases; bases with no gene match: 9. This chain's CDR3 is CASSTGRGLWETQYF. In nucleotides, the CDR3 is TGTGCCAGTAGTACCGGCAGGGGGCTATGGGAGACCCAGTACTTC.

This chain connects TRBV13 to TRBJ1-6; TRBD1 agrees at 7 bases. Germline trimming cut 2 bases from V and 7 bases from J; bases unmatched to any gene: 5. This CDR3 has 15 residues. Germline V gives CDR1 PRHDT, CDR2 FYEKMQ (reference sequence). The CDR3 is CASSLYPGGNSPLHF. The CDR3 DNA reads TGTGCCAGCAGCTTATACCCAGGGGGGAATTCACCCCTCCACTTT.

The chain employs TRBV2 and TRBJ2-1; possibly TRBD2 for D (6 bases). The V gene's germline CDR1 is SNHLY and CDR2 FYNNEI. The CDR3 contains 15 residues. Trimming shortened V by 4 bases and J by 8 bases, and 18 bases separated the two germline ends. CDR3 bases: TGTGCCAGCAGTGCTCTGCGGGACGTTCCCCATGAGCAGTTCTTC. This encodes CASSALRDVPHEQFF. Using reference TRBV2 and TRBJ2-1 for the parts outside the CDR3, the full variable domain is EPEVTQTPSHQVTQMGQEVILRCVPISNHLYFYWYRQILGQKVEFLVSFYNNEISEKSEIFDDQFSVERPDGSNFTLKIRSTKLEDSAMYFCASSALRDVPHEQFFGPGTRLTVL.

J is TRBJ2-7 and V is TRBV5-4; possibly TRBD2 for D (6 bases). Looked up from germline, CDR1 is SGHNT and CDR2 is YYREEE (reference sequence). The CDR3 spans 13 residues. Trimming removed 4 bases at V and 3 bases at J, with 11 bases between. In nucleotides, the CDR3 is TGTGCCAGCAGCCGGGACTCCTACTACGAGCAGTACTTC. Amino acids: CASSRDSYYEQYF. Full variable domain (remainder filled in from reference TRBV5-4 and TRBJ2-7): ETGVTQSPTHLIKTRGQQVTLRCSSQSGHNTVSWYQQALGQGPQFIFQYYREEENGRGNFPPRFSGLQFPNYSSELNVNALELDDSALYLCASSRDSYYEQYFGPGTRLTVT.

Of note for this clone: The sample contains more than one DNA sequence encoding this CDR3. This chain uses TRBV28 with TRBJ1-2; TRBD1 matches 7 bases. Germline V gene sequence: CDR1 MDHEN, CDR2 SYDVKM. Germline trimming cut 8 bases from V and 6 bases from J; bases unmatched to any gene: 3. The CDR3 runs 11 residues. CDR3 loop: CASSTGNGYTF. The CDR3 DNA reads as TGTGCCAGCTCGACAGGGAATGGCTACACCTTC.

CDR3 amino acids: CASTLSPFSEAFF. In DNA, the CDR3 is TGTGCCAGCACCCTAAGCCCCTTTTCTGAAGCTTTCTTT. The chain employs TRBV7-2 and TRBJ1-1; D not resolved. CDR1 is SGHTA and CDR2 is FQGNSA in the germline V gene. This CDR3 region has 13 residues. Trimming took 7 bases from V and 6 from J, leaving 15 bases between them.

The chain has TRBV29-1 and TRBJ1-1, with a tentative D call TRBD1 (5 bases). The CDR3 has 13 residues. Germline V gene lookup returns CDR1 SQVTM and CDR2 ANQGSEA. The ends were cut back, 7 bases at V and 5 bases at J, with 17 bases in the middle. CDR3 protein: CSARLRGGTEAFF. The CDR3 DNA reads TGCAGCGCCCGCCTCCGGGGGGGTACTGAAGCTTTCTTT.

The chain recombines TRBV2 with TRBJ1-2; TRBD1 agrees at 7 bases. Germline CDR1 SNHLY, CDR2 FYNNEI. The J segment lost 0 bases and the V segment lost 2 bases, leaving 3 bases of the junction unmatched. This CDR3 is 15 amino acids long. The chain's CDR3 is CASSERQGANYGYTF. The CDR3 DNA is TGTGCCAGCAGTGAAAGACAGGGAGCTAACTATGGCTACACCTTC.

This clone was picked up a small number of times. This chain uses TRBV6-5 with TRBJ1-1; 9 bases fit TRBD1. V was pared by 8 bases and J by 4 bases, with 8 bases of the junction left unmatched. CDR1 is MNHEY, CDR2 SVGAGI, per germline. This CDR3 is built from 14 residues. The CDR3 region has the DNA TGTGCCAGCCTCCGACAGGGGGGGGTCACTGAAGCTTTCTTT. Its protein product is CASLRQGGVTEAFF.

This rearrangement joins TRBV2 to TRBJ1-2; unclear D gene. V lost 4 bases, J lost 3 bases, and 12 bases lay in between. The CDR3 spans 14 residues. The germline gives CDR1 SNHLY, CDR2 FYNNEI. Here the CDR3 DNA reads TGTGCCAGCAGTGCCGGTACTCACTACTATGGCTACACCTTC. Protein product: CASSAGTHYYGYTF.

Here the CDR3 reads CASSRSARGTEKLFF. CDR3 nucleotide sequence: TGTGCCAGCAGCCGGAGTGCCAGGGGGACTGAAAAACTGTTTTTT. J is TRBJ1-4 and V is TRBV5-8; 7 positions agree with TRBD1. V lost 4 bases, J lost 7 bases, and 10 bases stayed unmatched. The germline V gene has CDR1 SGHTS and CDR2 YDEGEE. This CDR3 comprises 15 residues.

The V and J genes are TRBV21-1 and TRBJ2-4; the D call in the table, TRBD1, was not verified against the DNA. TRBV21-1 is given as a pseudogene. This CDR3 comprises 17 residues. CDR3 nucleotides: TGTGCCAGCAGCACAGACAGGGGGAATGGGGCCAAAAACATTCAGTACTTC. It encodes CASSTDRGNGAKNIQYF.

This rearrangement joins TRBV18 to TRBJ2-7, with a possible D match to TRBD2 (6 bases). V was clipped by 2 bases and J by 2 bases, with 13 bases between them. The germline V gene has CDR1 KGHSH and CDR2 LQKENI. The CDR3 has 15 residues. CDR3 in DNA: TGTGCCAGCTCACCAGCGGGACGGCTGACCTACGAGCAGTACTTC. Its protein product is CASSPAGRLTYEQYF.

Regarding this clone: At the DNA level, this CDR3 is encoded by other sequences in the same sample as well. V usage is TRBV11-3 and J usage is TRBJ2-2, with 11 nucleotides matching TRBD2. CDR3 length equals 15 residues. CDR1 is SGHNT, CDR2 YENEEA, per germline. The V segment lost 8 bases and the J segment 7 bases; nucleotides outside the gene matches: 9. The CDR3 here is CASVKLAGEGGELFF. CDR3 coding DNA: TGTGCCAGCGTCAAACTAGCGGGGGAAGGCGGGGAGCTGTTTTTT.

This clone was seen a few times. The chain combines TRBV18 with TRBJ2-7; 12 nucleotides align to TRBD1. The CDR3 has 17 amino acids. V lost 4 bases, J lost 1 base, and 8 bases stayed unmatched. Per the germline V gene, CDR1 is KGHSH and CDR2 is LQKENI. CDR3 sequence reads: CASSRGTGGGKSYEQYF. The CDR3 nucleotides read TGTGCCAGCTCACGCGGGACAGGGGGCGGTAAGTCCTACGAGCAGTACTTC.

Only one count was recorded for this clone. CDR3 residues: CASSYGPSFYEQYF. Written as DNA, the CDR3 is TGTGCCAGCAGTTATGGGCCTTCATTCTACGAGCAGTACTTC. The chain is built from TRBV6-1 and TRBJ2-7; D gene unclear. The V gene's germline CDR1 is MNHNS and CDR2 SASEGT. The V end was cut by 5 bases, the J end by 3 bases, with 14 bases between. The CDR3 runs to 14 residues.

V usage is TRBV7-3 and J usage is TRBJ2-1; a weak D match, TRBD2 (6 bases). V shed 2 bases and J shed 1 base, with 9 bases lying between them. CDR1 is SGHTA, CDR2 FQGTGA, per germline. CDR3 length equals 15 residues. Here the CDR3 DNA reads TGTGCCAGCAGCTTACAGGGAGGTTCCTACAATGAGCAGTTCTTC. The encoded protein is CASSLQGGSYNEQFF.